Listed below are T cell receptor beta chains from one sample, sequenced in a study of CD8 T cells in Susac syndrome. TCRdb recomputed calls from the immunoSEQ multiplex PCR reads with MiXCR, one row per CDR3 protein. The sample lists roughly 88,000 distinct CDR3 sequences; roughly 95% were seen once. Sequenced sample: CD8+ T cells from PBMCs. These receptors were taken from a human donor with Susac syndrome. CDR3s include the opening cysteine and the closing phenylalanine or tryptophan. Fields, in order: CDR3 protein, V gene, J gene, D gene. D genes are given only for firm matches.

cdr3_aa: CASSLLGEGETQYF
v_call: TRBV28
j_call: TRBJ2-5
d_call: -

cdr3_aa: CASSLLAGGNSYEQYF
v_call: TRBV27
j_call: TRBJ2-7
d_call: TRBD2

cdr3_aa: CASSVGGSLRETQYF
v_call: TRBV9
j_call: TRBJ2-5
d_call: -

cdr3_aa: CASSPATYNEQFF
v_call: TRBV12-3/TRBV12-4
j_call: TRBJ2-1
d_call: -

cdr3_aa: CASRGQGNSPLHF
v_call: TRBV4-1
j_call: TRBJ1-6
d_call: TRBD1

cdr3_aa: CSARGRDSYEQYF
v_call: TRBV20-1
j_call: TRBJ2-7
d_call: -

cdr3_aa: CASSYSPGGHTEAFF
v_call: TRBV6-2/TRBV6-3
j_call: TRBJ1-1
d_call: -

cdr3_aa: CASSPSDRVNTEAFF
v_call: TRBV7-3
j_call: TRBJ1-1
d_call: TRBD1

cdr3_aa: CASSPVGTEAFF
v_call: TRBV7-9
j_call: TRBJ1-1
d_call: -

cdr3_aa: CASALLSNEQFF
v_call: TRBV6-6
j_call: TRBJ2-1
d_call: -

cdr3_aa: CASSSWTSGDGELFF
v_call: TRBV7-9
j_call: TRBJ2-2
d_call: TRBD2

cdr3_aa: CASHLADLRNEQFF
v_call: TRBV7-9
j_call: TRBJ2-1
d_call: -

cdr3_aa: CASSLVTGTNQPQHF
v_call: TRBV27
j_call: TRBJ1-5
d_call: TRBD1

cdr3_aa: CASSYSFYTGELFF
v_call: TRBV6-5
j_call: TRBJ2-2
d_call: -

cdr3_aa: CASSRSGSIDEQFF
v_call: TRBV6-2/TRBV6-3
j_call: TRBJ2-1
d_call: TRBD2

cdr3_aa: CASSPGPDTQYF
v_call: TRBV18
j_call: TRBJ2-3
d_call: -

cdr3_aa: CASRNTGGHNGELFF
v_call: TRBV6-5
j_call: TRBJ2-2
d_call: TRBD1

cdr3_aa: CATSRALGTGVDSPLHF
v_call: TRBV15
j_call: TRBJ1-6
d_call: TRBD1

cdr3_aa: CASSQLEGAGYNEQFF
v_call: TRBV4-3
j_call: TRBJ2-1
d_call: TRBD1

cdr3_aa: CASRSEGRLETQYF
v_call: TRBV7-9
j_call: TRBJ2-5
d_call: -

cdr3_aa: CASSFFGQANEKLFF
v_call: TRBV28
j_call: TRBJ1-4
d_call: TRBD1

cdr3_aa: CASSQRQGTLGNQPQHF
v_call: TRBV4-1
j_call: TRBJ1-5
d_call: -

cdr3_aa: CASSPPRAGDNEQFF
v_call: TRBV11-2
j_call: TRBJ2-1
d_call: -

cdr3_aa: CASKGEGVDEQFF
v_call: TRBV19
j_call: TRBJ2-1
d_call: -